This T cell receptor (beta chain) was sequenced during a study of beta chain features in type 1 diabetes. From germline, CDR1 is MNHEY and CDR2 SMNVEV (reference sequence). V was pared by 2 bases and J by 0 bases, with 7 bases between. The CDR3 has 15 residues. To note about this clone: What it binds is not known.

Expressed TCRB transcripts were sequenced, since all the RNA that had been isolated was reverse transcribed. TCRdb's copy holds only in-frame clones and misses some; the assay was immunoSEQ multiplex PCR. The sample contains about 140,000 clones, roughly 9.3% of which appear only once. The study's findings and limits: HLA influence on TCRB rearrangement stayed unresolved here. Within each of all four CD4+ subsets, Type 1 diabetes patients had TCRB CDR3s that were moderately but significantly shorter.

This chain uses TRBV27 with TRBJ2-2; D is uncertain. The TCR sequence derives from a woman in her thirties or forties in good health. The specimen sequenced was central memory CD4+ T cells from blood. The CDR3 nucleotides are TGTGCCAGCAGTTTAGGCAGGACGAACACCGGGGAGCTGTTTTTT. This sequence encodes CASSLGRTNTGELFF.